This TCR beta chain was sequenced in a study of shared clonotypes between healthy human individuals. Data came from immunoSEQ multiplex PCR; TCRdb stores just in-frame clones and leaves some out. This sample carries 2 million to 2.5 million clones, 85% to 95% of them seen once, and the ten largest clones take around 0.35%. Regarding this clone: The antigen remains unidentified.

CDR1 and CDR2 from the germline V gene are MDHEN and SYDVKM. V was trimmed by 6 bases and J by 0 bases, leaving 15 bases between them. The CDR3 is made up of 16 amino acids. Study findings and constraints: Compared with clonotypes that all four donors shared, non-shared clonotypes had lower generation probabilities.

This sequence was found in a man younger than 35 in good health. Some clones in this sample may be carry-over from other donors' samples. The sequencing sample was made of naive CD4+ T cells from PBMCs. Subset indicated: CD45RA+ positively selected. The rearrangement joins TRBV28 to TRBJ1-5, with D perhaps TRBD1 (5 bases). The CDR3 DNA is TGTGCCAGCAGATGGGGCAGGGAAGGTAGCAATCAGCCCCAGCATTTT. Its protein product is CASRWGREGSNQPQHF.